This T cell receptor beta chain is from a study of control samples from healthy donors and cancer patients. Regarding this clone: Additional DNA sequences in this sample encode the identical CDR3.

Repertoires were generated with immunoSEQ multiplex PCR, while TCRdb's copy carries only in-frame clones and drops some. Among 110,000 to 150,000 clones, roughly nine tenths were seen once, and the ten largest hold approximately 7%. In germline, CDR1 is SGHNT, CDR2 YYREEE (reference sequence). The CDR3 spans 15 residues. The J segment lost 1 base and the V segment lost 0 bases, leaving 0 bases of the junction unmatched. The chain links TRBV5-4 to TRBJ2-2; 7 nucleotides match TRBD1. Sequences were obtained from blood. The TCR was taken from a man younger than 35 in good health. CDR3 sequence: CASSLGQGNTGELFF. In nucleotides, the CDR3 is TGTGCCAGCAGCTTGGGACAGGGGAACACCGGGGAGCTGTTTTTT.